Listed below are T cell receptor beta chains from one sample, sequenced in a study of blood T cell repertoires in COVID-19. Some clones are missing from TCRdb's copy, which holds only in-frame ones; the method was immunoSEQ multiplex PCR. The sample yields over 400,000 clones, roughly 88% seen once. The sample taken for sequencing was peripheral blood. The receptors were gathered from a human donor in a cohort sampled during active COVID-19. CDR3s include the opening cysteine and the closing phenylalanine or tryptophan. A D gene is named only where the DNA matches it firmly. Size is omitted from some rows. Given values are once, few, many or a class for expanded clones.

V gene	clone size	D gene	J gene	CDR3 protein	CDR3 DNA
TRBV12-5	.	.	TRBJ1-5	CASGLVGGQPQHF	TGTGCTAGTGGTTTGGTGGGAGGGCAGCCCCAGCATTTT
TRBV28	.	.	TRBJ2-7	CASRDLGAGYEQYF	TGTGCCAGCAGGGATCTTGGGGCAGGCTACGAGCAGTACTTC
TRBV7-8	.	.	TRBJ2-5	CASSLPGNTRVSQYF	TGTGCCAGCAGCTTACCGGGGAATACAAGAGTGTCCCAGTACTTC
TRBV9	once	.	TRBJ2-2	CASSYDGGTTGELFF	TGTGCCAGCAGCTACGATGGAGGGACCACCGGGGAGCTGTTTTTT
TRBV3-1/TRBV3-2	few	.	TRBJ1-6	CASSQGAGEGYSPLHF	TGTGCCAGCAGCCAAGGGGCAGGGGAAGGTTATTCACCCCTCCACTTT
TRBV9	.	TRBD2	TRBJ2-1	CASSGTSGPYNEQFF	TGTGCCAGCAGCGGGACTAGCGGGCCTTACAATGAGCAGTTCTTC
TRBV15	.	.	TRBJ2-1	CATSRDVGSYNEQFF	TGTGCCACCAGCAGAGATGTCGGCTCCTACAATGAGCAGTTCTTC
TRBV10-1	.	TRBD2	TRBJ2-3	CASSEILAGGGDTQYF	TGCGCCAGCAGTGAGATACTAGCGGGAGGAGGGGATACGCAGTATTTT
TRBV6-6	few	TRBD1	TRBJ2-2	CASSRTGGNTGELFF	TGTGCCAGCAGTAGGACAGGGGGAAACACCGGGGAGCTGTTTTTT
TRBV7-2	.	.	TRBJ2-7	CASSLDSHAGEQYF	TGTGCCAGCAGCTTAGACTCTCACGCCGGGGAGCAGTACTTC
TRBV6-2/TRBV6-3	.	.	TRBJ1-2	CASSRPEAGYTF	TGTGCCAGCAGTCGGCCGGAGGCTGGCTACACCTTC
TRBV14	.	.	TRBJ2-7	CASSQDRQGWNEQYF	TGTGCCAGCAGCCAAGATCGTCAGGGATGGAACGAGCAGTACTTC
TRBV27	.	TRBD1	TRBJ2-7	CASSLSWTGGVYEQYF	TGTGCCAGCAGCCTTTCCTGGACAGGGGGCGTATACGAGCAGTACTTC
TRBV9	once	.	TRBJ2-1	CASSVALGDNEQFF	TGTGCCAGCAGCGTAGCACTAGGAGACAATGAGCAGTTCTTC
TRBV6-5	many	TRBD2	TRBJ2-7	CASSYSRLATYEQYF	TGTGCCAGCAGTTACTCGAGACTAGCTACCTACGAGCAGTACTTC
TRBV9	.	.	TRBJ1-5	CASSPGTDHQPQHF	TGTGCCAGCAGCCCGGGGACTGATCATCAGCCCCAGCATTTT
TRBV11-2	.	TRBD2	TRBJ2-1	CASSLDTWLAVYNEQFF	TGTGCCAGCAGCTTAGATACGTGGCTAGCGGTTTACAATGAGCAGTTCTTC
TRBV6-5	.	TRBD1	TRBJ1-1	CASSFTGGLITEAFF	TGTGCCAGCAGCTTTACAGGGGGCTTGATCACTGAAGCTTTCTTT
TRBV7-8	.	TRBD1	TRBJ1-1	CASSLGTENTEAFF	TGTGCCAGCAGCCTAGGGACAGAAAACACTGAAGCTTTCTTT
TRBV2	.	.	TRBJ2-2	CASSTSSANTGELFF	TGTGCCAGCAGTACCTCCTCGGCGAACACCGGGGAGCTGTTTTTT
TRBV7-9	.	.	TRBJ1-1	CASSLRPGGTEAFF	TGTGCCAGCAGCTTAAGACCCGGGGGCACTGAAGCTTTCTTT
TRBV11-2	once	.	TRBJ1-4	CASSLRGQVHVKLFF	TGTGCCAGCAGCCTAAGGGGTCAAGTTCATGTAAAACTGTTTTTT
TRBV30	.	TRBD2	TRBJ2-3	CAWGIAGGTDTQYF	TGTGCCTGGGGGATAGCGGGGGGCACAGATACGCAGTATTTT
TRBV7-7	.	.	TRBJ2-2	CASSPRTGSTGELFF	TGTGCTAGCAGCCCAAGAACAGGTTCCACCGGGGAGCTGTTTTTT
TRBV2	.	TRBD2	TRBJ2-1	CASGTSGRNNEQFF	TGTGCCAGTGGGACTAGCGGGAGGAACAATGAGCAGTTCTTC
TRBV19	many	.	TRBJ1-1	CASSMGGLGTEAFF	TGTGCCAGTAGTATGGGGGGGCTGGGCACTGAAGCTTTCTTT
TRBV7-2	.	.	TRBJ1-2	CASSTVDRGANYGYTF	TGTGCCAGCAGCACGGTGGATCGGGGAGCCAACTATGGCTACACCTTC